Shown below are 15 T cell receptor beta chains from a single sample sequenced in a study of T cell responses to AZD1222 COVID-19 vaccine. This table comes from immunoSEQ multiplex PCR, and its TCRdb copy is limited to in-frame clones, with some not included. The sample lists approximately 120,000 clones, less than 95% seen once, with 4% to 5.5% in the top ten. The material sequenced was peripheral blood, taken on day 0 of MenACWY control vaccination. These receptors were taken from an adult in good health.

This rearrangement joins TRBV28 to TRBJ1-2; D perhaps matches TRBD1 (5 bases). The CDR3 length is 12 residues. Germline values: CDR1 MDHEN, CDR2 SYDVKM. The V gene lost 7 bases and the J gene lost 5 bases, with 11 bases spanning the gap. CDR3 DNA: TGTGCCAGCAATACCCAGGGTTATGGCTACACCTTC. Translation: CASNTQGYGYTF.

This clone was counted once. The J gene is TRBJ2-7, the V gene TRBV5-1; TRBD1 matches 7 bases. Germline V CDR1 and CDR2: SGHRS, YFSETQ. Trimming cost V 7 bases and J 4 bases; bases outside gene matches: 11. This CDR3 spans 14 amino acids. CDR3 DNA: TGCGCCAGCCAGGCGTCAGGGGGTGGATACGAGCAGTACTTC. This gives the protein CASQASGGGYEQYF.

This chain links TRBV24-1 with TRBJ2-5, with no clear D. CDR1 is KGHDR and CDR2 is SFDVKD in the germline V gene. V was cut by 8 bases and J by 4 bases, with 13 bases left in between. The CDR3 length is 13 residues. DNA for the CDR3: TGTGCCACCAAGGATCCGCCATCAGAGACCCAGTACTTC. Protein product: CATKDPPSETQYF.

The V and J genes are TRBV9 and TRBJ2-2, with a tentative D call TRBD1 (6 bases). V was pared by 6 bases and J by 8 bases, with 26 bases between. In germline, CDR1 is SGDLS, CDR2 YYNGEE. CDR3 length equals 17 residues. The CDR3 spells CASTLGRDTGKGGELFF. CDR3 nucleotide sequence: TGTGCCAGCACCTTAGGCCGGGACACGGGCAAAGGGGGGGAGCTGTTTTTT.

The V and J genes are TRBV7-3 and TRBJ2-6, with TRBD2 identical over 8 bases. The CDR3 has 17 residues. Germline values: CDR1 SGHTA, CDR2 FQGTGA. The ends lost 4 bases at V and 0 bases at J; junction bases unmatched: 5. The chain's CDR3 is CASSYGGRTSGANVLTF. DNA of the CDR3: TGTGCCAGCAGCTATGGCGGGAGGACCTCTGGGGCCAACGTCCTGACTTTC.

The V call is TRBV5-4, the J call TRBJ2-7; D might be TRBD1 (6 bases). CDR1 is SGHNT, CDR2 YYREEE, per germline (reference sequence). CDR3 length equals 14 residues. The V gene lost 0 bases and the J gene lost 3 bases, with 10 bases spanning the gap. Here the CDR3 reads CASSLVAGDYEQYF. CDR3 DNA sequence: TGTGCCAGCAGCTTGGTGGCAGGGGACTACGAGCAGTACTTC.

The CDR3 reads CASSSGFSGNTIYF. The CDR3 coding sequence is TGTGCCAGCAGCTCAGGGTTCTCTGGAAACACCATATATTTT. The V and J genes are TRBV7-2 and TRBJ1-3; D is perhaps TRBD1 (5 bases). Germline CDR1 and CDR2: SGHTA and FQGNSA. V gave up 4 bases and J gave up 0 bases, with 7 bases separating them. This CDR3 spans 14 amino acids. Filled out from reference TRBV7-2 and TRBJ1-3, the complete variable domain reads GAGVSQSPSNKVTEKGKDVELRCDPISGHTALYWYRQSLGQGLEFLIYFQGNSAPDKSGLPSDRFSAERTGGSVSTLTIQRTQQEDSAVYLCASSSGFSGNTIYFGEGSWLTVV.

This chain links TRBV27 with TRBJ2-7; D could derive from TRBD1 or TRBD2 (5 bases each). Germline lookup yields CDR1 MNHEY and CDR2 SMNVEV (reference sequence). V was cut by 6 bases and J by 6 bases, with 15 bases left in between. The CDR3 has 13 residues. The CDR3 DNA follows: TGTGCCAGCAGCTTGTGGCGTGGGGGCGAGCAGTACTTC. This gives the protein CASSLWRGGEQYF.

V and J are TRBV27 and TRBJ1-6; TRBD1 matches 9 bases. The V and J ends lost 3 bases and 1 base, in that order; junction bases with no gene match: 4. Germline V gene sequence: CDR1 MNHEY, CDR2 SMNVEV (reference sequence). The CDR3 consists of 17 residues. CDR3 nucleotide sequence: TGTGCCAGCAGTTTCCGGGACAGGGTATCCTATAATTCACCCCTCCACTTT. Translated, it gives CASSFRDRVSYNSPLHF.

The rearrangement links TRBV6-5 to TRBJ2-7; a weak D match, TRBD2 (5 bases). CDR3 length equals 15 residues. Germline assignment: CDR1 MNHEY and CDR2 SVGAGI. With 2 bases removed from V and 0 bases from J, the gap between germline ends came to 11 bases. The CDR3 is CASSYGGPLSYEQYF. For the CDR3, the DNA is TGTGCCAGCAGTTACGGAGGACCCCTCTCCTACGAGCAGTACTTC.

The chain joins TRBV11-2 to TRBJ2-4; D is perhaps TRBD2 (6 bases). Trimming pared 1 base from V and 4 bases from J, leaving 14 bases between. CDR1 is SGHAT and CDR2 is FQNNGV in the germline V gene. The CDR3 is made up of 16 amino acids. CDR3 DNA: TGTGCCAGCAGCTTAGGTGGGGTAGGGAGGAAAAACATTCAGTACTTC. Encoded protein: CASSLGGVGRKNIQYF.

The CDR3 loop reads CASSPPGLAFSKNIQYF. DNA of the CDR3: TGTGCCAGCTCACCACCGGGGCTGGCCTTCAGCAAAAACATTCAGTACTTC. The chain employs TRBV18 and TRBJ2-4; tentatively, D is TRBD1 (5 bases). V was trimmed by 0 bases and J by 3 bases, leaving 15 bases between them. The CDR3 extends over 17 amino acids. Per germline, CDR1 KGHSH and CDR2 LQKENI. Filled out from reference TRBV18 and TRBJ2-4, the complete variable domain reads NAGVMQNPRHLVRRRGQEARLRCSPMKGHSHVYWYRQLPEEGLKFMVYLQKENIIDESGMPKERFSAEFPKEGPSILRIQQVVRGDSAAYFCASSPPGLAFSKNIQYFGAGTRLSVL.

The gene calls are TRBV7-8 and TRBJ2-3, with D maybe TRBD2 (6 bases). This CDR3 has 17 residues. Between the trimmed V and J ends, which lost 5 bases and 2 bases, there was a span of 20 bases. CDR1 SGHVS and CDR2 FQNEAQ come from the germline V gene. The CDR3, as DNA: TGTGCCAGCAGCCTTCTCTCGTTCGGGCGGGACACAGATACGCAGTATTTT. Amino acid sequence: CASSLLSFGRDTDTQYF.

This chain uses TRBV6-5 with TRBJ1-1; D not certain. This CDR3 has 14 amino acids. CDR1 and CDR2 (germline): MNHEY, SVGAGI. V gave up 2 bases and J gave up 3 bases, with 10 bases separating them. CDR3 DNA sequence: TGTGCCAGCAGTTACCTCGTAGCTGACACTGAAGCTTTCTTT. Translating it yields CASSYLVADTEAFF.

CDR3 DNA sequence: TGTGCCAGCACGGGGACTAGCGGGAGTTACGAGCAGTACTTC. It encodes CASTGTSGSYEQYF. The chain is built from TRBV28 and TRBJ2-7; 14 nucleotides align to TRBD2. Germline trimming cut 7 bases from V and 4 bases from J; bases unmatched to any gene: 3. Germline lookup yields CDR1 MDHEN and CDR2 SYDVKM. This CDR3 has 14 residues.